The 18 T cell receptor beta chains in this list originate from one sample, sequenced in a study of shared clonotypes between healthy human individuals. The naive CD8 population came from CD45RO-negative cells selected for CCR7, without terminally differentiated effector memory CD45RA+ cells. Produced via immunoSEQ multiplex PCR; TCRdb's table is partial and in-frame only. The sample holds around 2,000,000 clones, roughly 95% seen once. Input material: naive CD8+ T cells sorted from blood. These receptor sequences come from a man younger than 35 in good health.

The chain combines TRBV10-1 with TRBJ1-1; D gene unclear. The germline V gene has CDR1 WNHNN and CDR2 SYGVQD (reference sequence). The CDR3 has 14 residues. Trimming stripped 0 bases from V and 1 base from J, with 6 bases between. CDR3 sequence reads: CASSESAGNTEAFF. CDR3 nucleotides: TGCGCCAGCAGTGAGTCGGCCGGGAACACTGAAGCTTTCTTT.

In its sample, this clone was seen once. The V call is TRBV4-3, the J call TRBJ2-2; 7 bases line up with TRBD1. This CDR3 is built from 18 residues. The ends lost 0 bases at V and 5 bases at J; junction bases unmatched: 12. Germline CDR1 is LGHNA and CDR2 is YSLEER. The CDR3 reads CASSQDPYGTVWTGELFF. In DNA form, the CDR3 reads TGCGCCAGCAGCCAAGATCCTTACGGGACAGTATGGACCGGGGAGCTGTTTTTT.

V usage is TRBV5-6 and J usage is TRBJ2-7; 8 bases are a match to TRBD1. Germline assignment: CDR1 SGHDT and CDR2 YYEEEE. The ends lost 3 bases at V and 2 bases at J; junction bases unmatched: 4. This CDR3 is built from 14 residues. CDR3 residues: CASSYQGAAYEQYF. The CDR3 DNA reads TGTGCCAGCAGCTATCAGGGGGCCGCCTACGAGCAGTACTTC.

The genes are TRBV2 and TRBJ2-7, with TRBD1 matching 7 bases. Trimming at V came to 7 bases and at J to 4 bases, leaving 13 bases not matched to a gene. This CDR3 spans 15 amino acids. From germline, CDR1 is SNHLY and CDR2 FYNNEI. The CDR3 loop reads CASTISTGPSYEQYF. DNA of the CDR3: TGTGCCAGCACCATTTCGACAGGGCCCTCTTACGAGCAGTACTTC.

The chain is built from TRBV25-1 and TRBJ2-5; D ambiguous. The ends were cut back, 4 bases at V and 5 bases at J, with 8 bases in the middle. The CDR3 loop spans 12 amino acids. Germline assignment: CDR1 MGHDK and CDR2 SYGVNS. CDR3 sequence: CASSATWETQYF. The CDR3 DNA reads TGTGCCAGCAGTGCCACATGGGAGACCCAGTACTTC.

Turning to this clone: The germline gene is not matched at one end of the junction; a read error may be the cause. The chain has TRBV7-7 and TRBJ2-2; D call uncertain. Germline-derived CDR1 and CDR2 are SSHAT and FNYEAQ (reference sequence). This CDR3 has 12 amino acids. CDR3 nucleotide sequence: TGTGCTAGCAGCTTAGATTCCGGGGAGCTGTTTTTT. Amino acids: CASSLDSGELFF.

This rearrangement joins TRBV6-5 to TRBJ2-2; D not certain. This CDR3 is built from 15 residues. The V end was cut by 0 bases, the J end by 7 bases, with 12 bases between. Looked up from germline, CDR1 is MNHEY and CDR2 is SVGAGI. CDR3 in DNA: TGTGCCAGCAGTTACTCGGACGAAGTAGGCGGGGAGCTGTTTTTT. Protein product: CASSYSDEVGGELFF.

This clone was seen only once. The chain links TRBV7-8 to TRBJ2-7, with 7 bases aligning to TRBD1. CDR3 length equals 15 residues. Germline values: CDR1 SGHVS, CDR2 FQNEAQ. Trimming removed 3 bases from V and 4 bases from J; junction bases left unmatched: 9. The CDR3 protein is CASSFSGTANYEQYF. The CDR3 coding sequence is TGTGCCAGCAGCTTTTCCGGGACAGCTAATTACGAGCAGTACTTC.

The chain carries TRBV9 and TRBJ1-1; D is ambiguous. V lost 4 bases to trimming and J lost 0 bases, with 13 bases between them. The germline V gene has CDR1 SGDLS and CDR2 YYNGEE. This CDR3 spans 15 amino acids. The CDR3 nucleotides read TGTGCCAGCAGCAAAGAGGACTACTTGAACACTGAAGCTTTCTTT. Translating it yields CASSKEDYLNTEAFF.

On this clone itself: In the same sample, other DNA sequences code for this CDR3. The CDR3 sequence is CASSPSGEYTDTQYF. The CDR3 nucleotides are TGTGCCAGCAGCCCGAGCGGGGAATACACAGATACGCAGTATTTT. The rearrangement joins TRBV11-2 to TRBJ2-3; TRBD2 aligns across 7 bases. Germline CDR1 is SGHAT and CDR2 is FQNNGV. This CDR3 is built from 15 residues. Trimming removed 5 bases from V and 2 bases from J; junction bases left unmatched: 7.

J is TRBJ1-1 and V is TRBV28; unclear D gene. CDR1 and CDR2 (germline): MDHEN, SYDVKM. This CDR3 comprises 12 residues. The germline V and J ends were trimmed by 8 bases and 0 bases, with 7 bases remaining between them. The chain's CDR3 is CASLEVNTEAFF. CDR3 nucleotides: TGTGCCAGCCTAGAAGTGAACACTGAAGCTTTCTTT.

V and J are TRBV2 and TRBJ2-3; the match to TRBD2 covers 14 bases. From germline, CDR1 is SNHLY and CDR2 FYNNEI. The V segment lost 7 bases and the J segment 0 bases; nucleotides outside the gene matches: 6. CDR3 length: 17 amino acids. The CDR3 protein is CASTGTSGGSSTDTQYF. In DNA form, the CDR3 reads TGTGCCAGCACCGGGACTAGCGGGGGCTCGAGCACAGATACGCAGTATTTT. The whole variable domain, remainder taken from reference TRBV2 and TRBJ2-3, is EPEVTQTPSHQVTQMGQEVILRCVPISNHLYFYWYRQILGQKVEFLVSFYNNEISEKSEIFDDQFSVERPDGSNFTLKIRSTKLEDSAMYFCASTGTSGGSSTDTQYFGPGTRLTVL.

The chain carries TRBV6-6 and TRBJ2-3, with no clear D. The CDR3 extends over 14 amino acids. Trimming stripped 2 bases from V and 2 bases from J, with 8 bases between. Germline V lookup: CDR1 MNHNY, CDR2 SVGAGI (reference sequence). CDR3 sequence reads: CASSYEHYTDTQYF. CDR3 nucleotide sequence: TGTGCCAGCAGTTACGAGCACTACACAGATACGCAGTATTTT.

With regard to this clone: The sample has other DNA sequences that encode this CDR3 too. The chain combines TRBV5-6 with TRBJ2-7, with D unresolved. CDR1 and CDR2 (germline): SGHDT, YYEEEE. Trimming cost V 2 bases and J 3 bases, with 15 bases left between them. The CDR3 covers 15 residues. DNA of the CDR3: TGTGCCAGCAGCTTCCTGGTAGCACCGTACTACGAGCAGTACTTC. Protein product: CASSFLVAPYYEQYF.

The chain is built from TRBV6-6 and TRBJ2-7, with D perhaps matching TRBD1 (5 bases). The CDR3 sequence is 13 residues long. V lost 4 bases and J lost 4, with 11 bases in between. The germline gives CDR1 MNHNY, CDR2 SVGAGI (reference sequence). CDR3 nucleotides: TGTGCCAGCAGTTTCCCTCAGGGTTACGAGCAGTACTTC. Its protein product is CASSFPQGYEQYF.

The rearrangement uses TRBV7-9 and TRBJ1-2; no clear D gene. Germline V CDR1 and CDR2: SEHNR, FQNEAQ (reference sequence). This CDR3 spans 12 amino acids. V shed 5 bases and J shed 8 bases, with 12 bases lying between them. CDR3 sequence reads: CASSSRSYGYTF. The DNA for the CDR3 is TGTGCCAGCAGCAGTCGAAGTTACGGCTACACCTTC.

The CDR3 coding sequence is TGTGCCAGCAGCACCAGACCGGTTGGCGATGAGCAGTTCTTC. It codes for CASSTRPVGDEQFF. The V call is TRBV13, the J call TRBJ2-1; D is uncertain. Germline V gene sequence: CDR1 PRHDT, CDR2 FYEKMQ (reference sequence). V lost 5 bases, J lost 8 bases, and 16 bases lay in between. The CDR3 runs to 14 residues.

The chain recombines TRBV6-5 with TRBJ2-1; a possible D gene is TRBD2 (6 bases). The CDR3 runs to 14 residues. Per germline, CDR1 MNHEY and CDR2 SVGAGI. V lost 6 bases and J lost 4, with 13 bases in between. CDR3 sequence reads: CASSHRELYNEQFF. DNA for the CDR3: TGTGCCAGCAGCCACCGGGAGCTTTACAATGAGCAGTTCTTC.